This TCR beta chain was recorded in a study of T-cell reconstitution after alpha-beta-depleted transplantation in children listed by TCRdb under 2016. For the study in its entirety: The study quantitatively tracked T-cell immune reconstitution after TCRalphabeta/CD19-depleted allogeneic hematopoietic cell transplantation in children using TCR repertoire profiling. Study-wide conclusions, independent of this receptor: The apparently early recovery of alphabetaT-cell counts about two months after transplant reportedly depended on only several hundred rapidly expanded clones that came from non-depleted graft cells. In some patients, high TCRbeta diversity at day 60 was attributed to recipient T cells and intrathymic progenitors that had survived conditioning. Over the following months the frequencies of hyperexpanded clones went down, and after one year T-cell counts and TCRbeta diversity were mostly credited to newly produced T cells.

Library creation used PCR. Sequencing instrument: Illumina HiSeq 2500. To normalize quantification of the TCRbeta repertoire, the TCR libraries were built with molecular barcoding that relied on unique molecular identifiers. In TCRdb, the public reads were trimmed at Q25 with fastp and aligned with MiXCR, with productive beta chains retained. All rows with the same CDR3 protein become a single entry with the most common DNA and genes. This sample gives about 98,000 distinct CDR3 sequences in total; about 5.6% of them show up just once. The ten top clones hold roughly 6.1% of the sample. The germline V gene encodes CDR1 SQVTM and CDR2 ANQGSEA. V is trimmed back by 4 bases and J by 6 bases, and the junction contains 5 bases that no gene match accounts for. The CDR3 measures 12 amino acids from cysteine to phenylalanine. The entry retains the CDR3 DNA only, 36 bases that are in frame from base 1. Reading the label with the study, this specimen's time point is: day 60 (about 2 months) after transplantation. The treatment or condition tag for this specimen amounts to: allogeneic hematopoietic cell transplantation with graft depleted of TCRalphabeta T cells and CD19 B cells. The transplant recipients were children given TCRalphabeta/CD19-depleted allogeneic hematopoietic cell grafts.

This clonotype was found many times. The specificity of this receptor is unknown. The sample holds no much larger clone one base away, and base qualities are not on file. Sequencing used PBMCs, mostly from graft donor cells, obtained 60 days after TCRalphabeta/CD19-depleted stem cell transplant. The chain is encoded by TRBV29-1 joined to TRBJ1-1; TRBD1 agrees with 7 junctional bases. This clonotype was sampled from a female patient aged 2-9 years who had a stem cell transplant for Fanconi anemia, so the T cells may come from the graft donor. The CDR3 region has the sequence CSVATGYPEAFF. DNA sequence: TGCAGCGTTGCGACAGGGTATCCTGAAGCTTTCTTT.